The present T cell receptor beta chain was sequenced within a study of T-cell reconstitution after alpha-beta-depleted transplantation in children. The germline V and J ends were trimmed by 4 bases and 5 bases, with 20 bases remaining between them. The germline CDR1 and CDR2 sequences are SGHTA and FQGNSA. This CDR3 region has 16 residues. TCRbeta library preparation incorporated unique molecular identifiers. TCRdb re-called the PCR reads with MiXCR, one entry per CDR3 protein. The sample has 230,000 or so distinct CDR3 sequences, around 8.9% seen once. The input for sequencing was PBMCs from the stem cell graft donor, taken from the stem cell graft. The gene calls are TRBV7-2 and TRBJ1-1, with D tentatively TRBD1 (6 bases). The receptor was isolated from a human donor who donated a stem cell graft to a child with SCID. The CDR3 spells CASSSKPWGGRTEAFF. CDR3 DNA: TGTGCCAGCAGCTCCAAACCCTGGGGGGGGCGGACTGAAGCTTTCTTT.